One and the same sample provided the 20 T cell receptor beta chains below, sequenced in a study of OX40 agonist ivuxolimab in advanced cancers. TCRdb's table, derived via immunoSEQ multiplex PCR, lists solely in-frame clones and lacks some. The table records tens of thousands of clones, about 89% of them present only once. The specimen was CD4+ or CD8+ T cells sorted from blood, collected in a trial of the OX40 agonist ivuxolimab. The receptors derive from an adult with an advanced solid tumor such as melanoma, head and neck, liver or kidney cancer.

This clone was seen a single time. The chain combines TRBV28 with TRBJ1-2; D gene uncertain. CDR1 and CDR2 (germline): MDHEN, SYDVKM. The CDR3 extends over 12 amino acids. Trimming took off 7 bases at V and 3 bases at J, with 9 bases between the two ends. CDR3 amino acids: CASTVGDYGYTF. As DNA, the CDR3 is TGTGCCAGCACCGTTGGGGACTATGGCTACACCTTC.

The V and J genes are TRBV5-4 and TRBJ2-1; D unresolved. The V gene's germline CDR1 is SGHNT and CDR2 YYREEE (reference sequence). Deletions cut 4 bases from V and 8 bases from J, with 19 bases between. This CDR3 comprises 15 residues. The CDR3 here is CASSQDQVRIDEQFF. The DNA of the CDR3 is TGTGCCAGCAGCCAAGACCAGGTCAGGATTGATGAGCAGTTCTTC.

V is TRBV18 and J is TRBJ2-2; 7 nucleotides match TRBD1. Germline V gene data show CDR1 as KGHSH and CDR2 as LQKENI. The V and J ends lost 1 base and 3 bases, in that order; junction bases with no gene match: 11. The CDR3 covers 18 residues. The CDR3 spells CASSPQYTGTVDTGELFF. DNA of the CDR3: TGTGCCAGCTCACCACAATATACCGGGACAGTGGACACCGGGGAGCTGTTTTTT.

The chain recombines TRBV19 with TRBJ2-1, with TRBD2 matching 7 bases. After removal of 5 bases from V and 6 bases from J, the junction contained 7 bases not matched to a gene. Germline CDR1 and CDR2: LNHDA and SQIVND (reference sequence). This CDR3 has 14 amino acids. The CDR3 coding sequence is TGTGCCAGTAGTTGGGGGAGGGCTAGCAATGAGCAGTTCTTC. Its protein product is CASSWGRASNEQFF. The variable domain in full, with the rest retrieved from reference TRBV19 and TRBJ2-1, is DGGITQSPKYLFRKEGQNVTLSCEQNLNHDAMYWYRQDPGQGLRLIYYSQIVNDFQKGDIAEGYSVSREKKESFPLTVTSAQKNPTAFYLCASSWGRASNEQFFGPGTRLTVL.

The V call is TRBV15, the J call TRBJ1-2; 8 bases map to TRBD1. The CDR3 is 16 amino acids. J gave up 2 bases and V 0 bases, and 5 bases lay outside the gene matches. Germline assignment: CDR1 LNHNV and CDR2 YYDKDF (reference sequence). The CDR3 sequence is CATSRDTGQGNYGYTF. In DNA, the CDR3 is TGTGCCACCAGCAGAGATACCGGACAGGGCAACTATGGCTACACCTTC. The whole variable domain, filled in from reference TRBV15 and TRBJ1-2, reads DAMVIQNPRYQVTQFGKPVTLSCSQTLNHNVMYWYQQKSSQAPKLLFHYYDKDFNNEADTPDNFQSRRPNTSFCFLDIRSPGLGDTAMYLCATSRDTGQGNYGYTFGSGTRLTVV.

The rearrangement joins TRBV11-2 to TRBJ2-1; D gene uncertain. The CDR3 loop spans 13 amino acids. V gave up 4 bases and J gave up 4 bases, with 8 bases separating them. Germline V lookup: CDR1 SGHAT, CDR2 FQNNGV. In DNA, the CDR3 is TGTGCCAGCAGCTCCTCTAGGTACAATGAGCAGTTCTTC. Residues: CASSSSRYNEQFF.

This chain joins TRBV25-1 and TRBJ2-7; 11 bases line up with TRBD2. Trimming cost V 10 bases and J 2 bases; bases outside gene matches: 16. From germline, CDR1 is MGHDK and CDR2 SYGVNS. CDR3 size: 17 residues. CDR3 loop: CANKVLAGAADPYEQYF. DNA for the CDR3: TGTGCCAACAAGGTACTAGCGGGGGCAGCGGACCCCTACGAGCAGTACTTC.

This chain uses TRBV5-1 with TRBJ2-2; D is unresolved. Looked up from germline, CDR1 is SGHRS and CDR2 is YFSETQ. V lost 4 bases to trimming and J lost 5 bases, with 9 bases between them. The CDR3 is 13 amino acids. CDR3 DNA sequence: TGCGCCAGCAGCGCGGTGAGGACCGGGGAGCTGTTTTTT. It specifies CASSAVRTGELFF.

The chain recombines TRBV19 with TRBJ2-1; 7 nucleotides match TRBD2. V shed 4 bases and J 8 bases; nucleotides not matched to a gene: 17. The germline V gene encodes CDR1 LNHDA and CDR2 SQIVND (reference sequence). CDR3 size: 17 residues. The CDR3 bases are TGTGCCAGTAGTAGAGGACTAGAATTAATATTACGCGATGAGCAGTTCTTC. Its translation: CASSRGLELILRDEQFF.

The V call is TRBV30, the J call TRBJ1-5; 7 bases agree with TRBD1. The germline V gene encodes CDR1 GTSNPN and CDR2 SVGIG (reference sequence). Trimming took 2 bases from V and 7 from J; bases not matched to a gene: 11. The CDR3 totals 15 residues. The CDR3 DNA reads as TGTGCCTGGAGTTCCCGGGGAGGGGGCGGACAGCCCCAGCATTTT. Translating gives CAWSSRGGGGQPQHF.

V and J are TRBV6-1 and TRBJ1-5; 11 bases are shared with TRBD1. Germline CDR1 is MNHNS and CDR2 is SASEGT. This CDR3 is built from 16 residues. Trimming took 3 bases from V and 6 from J; bases not matched to a gene: 7. CDR3 nucleotides: TGTGCCAGCAGTGATCGGACAGGGGGCAGAGGTCAGCCCCAGCATTTT. Translating it yields CASSDRTGGRGQPQHF.

The rearrangement uses TRBV5-6 and TRBJ2-3; D is unresolved. From germline, CDR1 is SGHDT and CDR2 YYEEEE. The CDR3 has 14 residues. Trimming took off 0 bases at V and 3 bases at J, with 8 bases between the two ends. The CDR3 here is CASSLAPATDTQYF. CDR3 DNA: TGTGCCAGCAGCTTGGCTCCGGCAACAGATACGCAGTATTTT.

V and J are TRBV6-6 and TRBJ2-3, with 10 positions matching TRBD2. CDR1 MNHNY and CDR2 SVGAGI come from the germline V gene (reference sequence). Trimming cost V 2 bases and J 4 bases; bases outside gene matches: 6. The CDR3 spans 16 residues. This CDR3 is CASSYGSSGSADTQYF. The DNA for the CDR3 is TGTGCCAGCAGTTACGGTTCTAGCGGGAGTGCAGATACGCAGTATTTT.

The chain carries TRBV2 and TRBJ2-1; no clear D. Germline loops: CDR1 SNHLY, CDR2 FYNNEI. The CDR3 has 18 amino acids. Between the trimmed V and J ends, which lost 2 bases and 1 base, there was a span of 18 bases. CDR3 in DNA: TGTGCCAGCAGTGAACCTTCTTTTAGCTCAGCTTCCTACAATGAGCAGTTCTTC. Protein product: CASSEPSFSSASYNEQFF.

The chain has TRBV29-1 and TRBJ2-2, with D possibly being TRBD1 (5 bases). The V end was cut by 7 bases, the J end by 3 bases, with 12 bases between. The CDR3 runs 13 residues. Germline V gives CDR1 SQVTM, CDR2 ANQGSEA. The DNA for the CDR3 is TGCAGCGCACAGGAACAGGACACCGGGGAGCTGTTTTTT. Its protein product is CSAQEQDTGELFF.

This sequence joins TRBV6-5 and TRBJ1-1; TRBD1 is a possible D gene (5 bases). CDR1 MNHEY and CDR2 SVGAGI come from the germline V gene. This CDR3 region has 11 residues. The germline V and J ends were trimmed by 6 bases and 7 bases, with 9 bases remaining between them. The CDR3: CASSRDREAFF. CDR3 DNA sequence: TGTGCCAGCAGCCGGGACCGTGAAGCTTTCTTT.

The V call is TRBV28, the J call TRBJ1-2; D gene uncertain. The V gene lost 4 bases and the J gene lost 2 bases, with 11 bases spanning the gap. The germline V gene encodes CDR1 MDHEN and CDR2 SYDVKM. This CDR3 region has 14 residues. The CDR3 DNA sequence: TGTGCCAGCAGTTCCCCGAGCTTCAACTATGGCTACACCTTC. It yields the protein CASSSPSFNYGYTF.

This clone is a singleton in its sample. This sequence joins TRBV27 and TRBJ2-1; no clear D gene. Trimming took 6 bases from V and 3 from J, leaving 15 bases between them. The CDR3 contains 15 residues. CDR1 and CDR2 from the germline V gene are MNHEY and SMNVEV (reference sequence). The CDR3 nucleotides are TGTGCCAGCAGCCTAAGGTCCTCGTACTACAATGAGCAGTTCTTC. Its translation: CASSLRSSYYNEQFF.

The CDR3 nucleotides read TGTGCCAGCAGTTTATCAGACAGGCGAGGCTACACCTTC. Translation gives CASSLSDRRGYTF. V usage is TRBV28 and J usage is TRBJ1-2; tentative D call: TRBD1 (6 bases). The V gene lost 1 base and the J gene lost 8 bases, with 11 bases spanning the gap. The length of the CDR3 is 13 residues. Germline-derived CDR1 and CDR2 are MDHEN and SYDVKM.

In its sample, this clone was seen once. The chain combines TRBV5-1 with TRBJ2-7; 10 bases line up with TRBD1. Looked up from germline, CDR1 is SGHRS and CDR2 is YFSETQ. The CDR3 sequence is 15 residues long. The trim removed 5 bases at V and 2 bases at J, leaving 7 bases unmatched. Here the CDR3 reads CASRDRGVYAYEQYF. DNA of the CDR3: TGCGCCAGCAGGGACAGGGGGGTGTACGCCTACGAGCAGTACTTC.